This entry describes one T cell receptor (beta chain). TCRdb's copy holds only in-frame clones and misses some; the assay was immunoSEQ multiplex PCR. In the table there are hundreds of thousands of clones, around 84% of which are singletons. This sample was included in a study of blood T cell repertoires in COVID-19. At the level of the study: Acute and convalescent COVID-19 specimens originated in the United States, Italy and Spain. T cells, B-cell-depleted T cells, or PBMCs provided the cDNA or gDNA that served as material.

The V and J ends lost 4 bases and 0 bases respectively, with 13 bases between them. CDR1 is SGHTA and CDR2 is FQGNSA in the germline V gene. This CDR3 spans 15 amino acids. Adults between about 18 and 89 years of age took part from 20 to 25 US areas. Self-reported history from a screening survey and questionnaire set each donor's cohort. The rearrangement links TRBV7-2 to TRBJ2-7; D might be TRBD2 (6 bases). Sequenced: PBMCs or T cells enriched from blood (not recorded which). The TCR originated in a woman aged 25 to 39 who had been exposed to COVID-19. CDR3 sequence reads: CASSSWDSDSYEQYF. The CDR3 DNA follows: TGTGCCAGCAGCTCCTGGGACTCCGACTCCTACGAGCAGTACTTC. The entire variable domain, with the rest obtained from reference TRBV7-2 and TRBJ2-7, is as follows: GAGVSQSPSNKVTEKGKDVELRCDPISGHTALYWYRQSLGQGLEFLIYFQGNSAPDKSGLPSDRFSAERTGGSVSTLTIQRTQQEDSAVYLCASSSWDSDSYEQYFGPGTRLTVT.